A selection of T cell receptor beta chains follows, all from one sample in a study of blood T cell repertoires in COVID-19. Profiling relied on immunoSEQ multiplex PCR, and the TCRdb table lists in-frame clones only, not all of them. The table records hundreds of thousands of clones, roughly nine tenths of them present only once. The sequenced material came from peripheral blood. The source is a man in his 60s who had recovered from COVID-19. Both conserved end residues are trimmed from each CDR3. The order of the fields is J gene, V gene, CDR3 length, CDR3 protein.

j_gene: TRBJ1-5
v_gene: TRBV3-1/TRBV3-2
len: 13
CDR3aa: ASSQDTTGGQPQH

j_gene: TRBJ1-2
v_gene: TRBV21-1
len: 14
CDR3aa: ASFDGLLPLNYGYT

j_gene: TRBJ2-3
v_gene: TRBV30
len: 12
CDR3aa: AWGLAGVTDTQY

j_gene: TRBJ2-5
v_gene: TRBV6-5
len: 11
CDR3aa: ASRNPMEQTQY

j_gene: TRBJ1-5
v_gene: TRBV3-1/TRBV3-2
len: 14
CDR3aa: ASSRDTGISNQPQH

j_gene: TRBJ2-2
v_gene: TRBV28
len: 15
CDR3aa: ASSLTSGRVKYGELF

j_gene: TRBJ2-7
v_gene: TRBV30
len: 11
CDR3aa: AWSLGGGYEQY

j_gene: TRBJ1-4
v_gene: TRBV4-3
len: 17
CDR3aa: ASSSRLGAGQATNEKLF

j_gene: TRBJ1-2
v_gene: TRBV27
len: 10
CDR3aa: ASSFRGSGYT

j_gene: TRBJ2-3
v_gene: TRBV11-2
len: 12
CDR3aa: ASSLGLATDTQY

j_gene: TRBJ2-7
v_gene: TRBV4-3
len: 13
CDR3aa: ASSFGQRSSYEQY

j_gene: TRBJ2-1
v_gene: TRBV18
len: 11
CDR3aa: ASSAGLGNEQF

j_gene: TRBJ2-5
v_gene: TRBV18
len: 13
CDR3aa: ASSPSGGYQETQY

j_gene: TRBJ1-2
v_gene: TRBV5-1
len: 13
CDR3aa: ASSLVLRGLDGYT

j_gene: TRBJ1-1
v_gene: TRBV15
len: 12
CDR3aa: ATSLQISNTEAF

j_gene: TRBJ1-2
v_gene: TRBV7-3
len: 14
CDR3aa: ASSLTGGAANYGYT

j_gene: TRBJ2-2
v_gene: TRBV25-1
len: 13
CDR3aa: ASRRGTGDTGELF

j_gene: TRBJ2-7
v_gene: TRBV10-3
len: 11
CDR3aa: AISGRTTYEQY

j_gene: TRBJ2-7
v_gene: TRBV7-2
len: 15
CDR3aa: ASSRLASPSDSYEQY

j_gene: TRBJ2-7
v_gene: TRBV15
len: 13
CDR3aa: ATSRDAGQGREQY

j_gene: TRBJ2-7
v_gene: TRBV12-3/TRBV12-4
len: 9
CDR3aa: ASSPNYEQY

j_gene: TRBJ1-5
v_gene: TRBV19
len: 11
CDR3aa: ASKQEGRQPQH

j_gene: TRBJ1-1
v_gene: TRBV28
len: 12
CDR3aa: ASSLGRVNTEAF

j_gene: TRBJ1-5
v_gene: TRBV7-2
len: 13
CDR3aa: ASSARTGPNQPQH

j_gene: TRBJ1-2
v_gene: TRBV19
len: 11
CDR3aa: ASITKGAGGYT

j_gene: TRBJ1-4
v_gene: TRBV5-5
len: 15
CDR3aa: ASSPGTGHPHSEKLF

j_gene: TRBJ2-7
v_gene: TRBV20-1
len: 12
CDR3aa: SASRDSYVYEQY

j_gene: TRBJ1-2
v_gene: TRBV5-4
len: 14
CDR3aa: ASSLGGGSGFSGYT

j_gene: TRBJ1-1
v_gene: TRBV24-1
len: 16
CDR3aa: ATSDGGAQPPPNTEAF

j_gene: TRBJ1-3
v_gene: TRBV9
len: 16
CDR3aa: ASSVTPGQGTSGNTIY

j_gene: TRBJ2-7
v_gene: TRBV18
len: 16
CDR3aa: ASSLSNSGTGHSYEQY

j_gene: TRBJ1-2
v_gene: TRBV28
len: 11
CDR3aa: ASSPRGVYGYT

j_gene: TRBJ1-5
v_gene: TRBV24-1
len: 14
CDR3aa: ATGALGNLGDQPQH

j_gene: TRBJ2-7
v_gene: TRBV15
len: 14
CDR3aa: ATSRGRDRRSYEQY

j_gene: TRBJ1-3
v_gene: TRBV2
len: 14
CDR3aa: ASSSGNSISGNTIY

j_gene: TRBJ2-4
v_gene: TRBV6-1
len: 17
CDR3aa: ASSEPGLAAQLAKNIQY

j_gene: TRBJ1-2
v_gene: TRBV12-3/TRBV12-4
len: 10
CDR3aa: ASSLGQYGYT

j_gene: TRBJ2-7
v_gene: TRBV28
len: 13
CDR3aa: ASSPTEAGSYEQY

j_gene: TRBJ2-2
v_gene: TRBV6-5
len: 13
CDR3aa: ASSLRTIDAGELF

j_gene: TRBJ1-3
v_gene: TRBV19
len: 12
CDR3aa: ASSPRTAGNTIY

j_gene: TRBJ2-1
v_gene: TRBV5-1
len: 15
CDR3aa: ASSSHRRTGGDNEQF

j_gene: TRBJ2-4
v_gene: TRBV5-4
len: 12
CDR3aa: ASSPTGSKNIQY

j_gene: TRBJ1-2
v_gene: TRBV6-1
len: 12
CDR3aa: ASSEAGDRAGYT

j_gene: TRBJ2-1
v_gene: TRBV19
len: 12
CDR3aa: ASSGRAEGNEQF

j_gene: TRBJ2-2
v_gene: TRBV4-1
len: 13
CDR3aa: ASSQEVANTGELF

j_gene: TRBJ2-1
v_gene: TRBV19
len: 15
CDR3aa: ASSMSPAGKRGNEQF

j_gene: TRBJ2-2
v_gene: TRBV7-9
len: 12
CDR3aa: ASSLMVAVGELF